Sequencing of this T cell receptor beta chain was carried out in a study of shared clonotypes between healthy human individuals. This CDR3 is built from 15 residues. With 6 bases removed from V and 0 bases from J, the gap between germline ends came to 15 bases. The germline V gene has CDR1 SNHLY and CDR2 FYNNEI. CD45RO-negative, CCR7-selected cells formed the naive CD8 fraction, which excluded terminally differentiated effector memory CD45RA+ cells. Generated by immunoSEQ multiplex PCR, the TCRdb table keeps only in-frame clones and is missing some. The sample lists hundreds of thousands of clones; approximately 96% were seen once.

This chain joins TRBV2 and TRBJ2-7; D may be TRBD2 (6 bases). Sample: naive CD8+ T cells sorted from blood. The TCR comes from a woman in her twenties or thirties in good health. CDR3 DNA sequence: TGTGCCAGCAGGGGCGGGGATTCGAGCTCCTACGAGCAGTACTTC. Translated: CASRGGDSSSYEQYF.